This T cell receptor (beta chain) was obtained from a study of memory CD4+ T cells and cytomegalovirus serostatus. Per germline, CDR1 KGHSH and CDR2 LQKENI. Trimming removed 5 bases from V and 6 bases from J, with 16 bases in between. CDR3 size: 14 residues. Per the original methods: After removing out-of-frame reads, over 2 million distinct TCRbeta sequences remained. Using immunoSEQ multiplex PCR, the repertoire was profiled, and TCRdb retains in-frame clones only, with some absent. For V, J and clone size, that table is used; D and trimming come from the DNA. This table has about 50,000 clones, approximately 80% appearing once. The sort gate was single viable CD3+CD4+CD8-CD45RO+ cells for memory CD4+ T cells. Serum IgG to CMV pp150, pp28, p38 and p52 defined serostatus. Positive selection with CD4 microbeads enriched total CD4+ T cells. As concerns this clone: What it binds is unknown.

Study-wide results and limits: CD4+ memory repertoires contained 67 of 164 reported CMV TCRbeta sequences.

This clonotype was sampled from an adult in good health and CMV-seronegative. The sequenced material came from memory CD4+ T cells from blood. This chain connects TRBV18 to TRBJ1-1; D is uncertain. CDR3 DNA: TGTGCCAGCTCAGTTCGGGAGGGTAGGGCTGAAGCTTTCTTT. Residues: CASSVREGRAEAFF.